The rows below give T cell receptor beta chains drawn from one sample of a study. Via MiXCR, TCRdb re-called the 5' RACE reads, giving one row per CDR3 protein. The repertoire includes around 43,000 distinct CDR3 sequences, 15% to 20% of them detected once, and under 3.5% sits in the top ten. The sample consisted of naive CD4+ T cells sorted from a lymph node. The receptor set was obtained from a female donor with breast cancer. CDR3s include the opening cysteine and the closing phenylalanine or tryptophan. A D gene is named only where the DNA matches it firmly. Not all rows give a size; the values are once, few, many and, for expanded clones, a class.

d_gene	j_gene	abundance	v_gene	len	CDR3aa	CDR3nt
NA	TRBJ1-1	NA	TRBV6-5	14	CASSYSSGQDEAFF	TGTGCCAGCAGTTACTCCTCGGGCCAGGATGAAGCTTTCTTT
NA	TRBJ2-5	NA	TRBV7-3	16	CASSLFIPFCQETQYF	TGTGCCAGCAGCTTATTTATCCCGTTTTGCCAAGAGACCCAGTACTTC
TRBD1	TRBJ1-2	NA	TRBV5-1	14	CASSLKQGNYGYTF	TGCGCCAGCAGCTTGAAACAGGGGAACTATGGCTACACCTTC
NA	TRBJ2-3	many	TRBV7-2	15	CASSLLGLTTDTQYF	TGTGCCAGCAGCCTCCTAGGACTAACCACAGATACGCAGTATTTT
TRBD2	TRBJ2-1	NA	TRBV20-1	15	CSARPTSGVNNEQFF	TGCAGTGCTAGACCAACTAGCGGGGTTAACAATGAGCAGTTCTTC
TRBD2	TRBJ2-1	many	TRBV7-2	16	CASSYRTSGAYNEQFF	TGTGCCAGCAGTTATCGGACTAGCGGGGCCTACAATGAGCAGTTCTTC
NA	TRBJ2-3	NA	TRBV7-3	13	CASSLRFRDTQYF	TGTGCCAGCAGCTTAAGGTTTAGGGATACGCAGTATTTT
TRBD2	TRBJ2-7	NA	TRBV27	18	CASSPAPGREVRAYEQYF	TGTGCCAGCAGTCCCGCCCCGGGGCGGGAGGTTCGCGCCTACGAGCAGTACTTC
NA	TRBJ1-2	few	TRBV7-3	14	CASSLTRDHDGYTF	TGTGCCAGCAGCTTAACCAGAGATCACGATGGCTACACCTTC
NA	TRBJ2-2	NA	TRBV12-3/TRBV12-4	17	CASSLGRRLAGTGELFF	TGTGCCAGCAGTTTAGGCCGTCGCCTAGCTGGCACCGGGGAGCTGTTTTTT
NA	TRBJ2-2	NA	TRBV27	16	CASSILSGPPTGELFF	TGTGCCAGCAGTATTCTCTCAGGACCACCTACCGGGGAGCTGTTTTTT
NA	TRBJ1-2	NA	TRBV6-1	13	CASSTWDGYGYTF	TGTGCCAGCAGTACTTGGGACGGCTATGGCTACACCTTC
NA	TRBJ1-2	many	TRBV7-9	14	CASSSQGLDYGYTF	TGTGCCAGCAGCTCCCAGGGACTGGACTATGGCTACACCTTC
NA	TRBJ2-7	many	TRBV18	15	CASSPRGASPYEQYF	TGTGCCAGCTCACCACGTGGGGCGTCTCCCTACGAGCAGTACTTC
NA	TRBJ1-2	many	TRBV12-3/TRBV12-4	15	CASSLAHGPGYGYTF	TGTGCCAGCAGTTTAGCGCACGGGCCGGGATATGGCTACACCTTC
NA	TRBJ1-2	NA	TRBV5-1	14	CASSLDGVGYGYTF	TGCGCCAGCAGCTTGGACGGGGTTGGCTATGGCTACACCTTC
TRBD2	TRBJ2-1	many	TRBV20-1	13	CSELGLYNNEQFF	TGCAGTGAGCTGGGACTATACAACAATGAGCAGTTCTTC
TRBD1	TRBJ1-2	many	TRBV24-1	15	CATLLGTGGIYGYTF	TGTGCCACCCTCCTAGGGACAGGGGGCATCTATGGCTACACCTTC
NA	TRBJ1-1	many	TRBV24-1	12	CATSLTGAEAFF	TGTGCCACCAGCTTAACAGGAGCTGAAGCTTTCTTT
NA	TRBJ2-7	NA	TRBV12-5	12	CASAHRQYEQYF	TGTGCTAGTGCCCACCGACAGTACGAGCAGTACTTC
NA	TRBJ1-2	NA	TRBV20-1	12	CSAAPRSYGYTF	TGCAGTGCTGCCCCGCGAAGCTATGGCTACACCTTC
NA	TRBJ1-5	NA	TRBV12-3/TRBV12-4	17	CASSLNGPGGGNQPQHF	TGTGCCAGCAGTTTAAATGGTCCGGGGGGCGGCAATCAGCCCCAGCATTTT
TRBD1	TRBJ2-2	few	TRBV6-1	13	CASKRGRDGELFF	TGTGCCAGCAAGAGGGGGCGAGACGGGGAGCTGTTTTTT